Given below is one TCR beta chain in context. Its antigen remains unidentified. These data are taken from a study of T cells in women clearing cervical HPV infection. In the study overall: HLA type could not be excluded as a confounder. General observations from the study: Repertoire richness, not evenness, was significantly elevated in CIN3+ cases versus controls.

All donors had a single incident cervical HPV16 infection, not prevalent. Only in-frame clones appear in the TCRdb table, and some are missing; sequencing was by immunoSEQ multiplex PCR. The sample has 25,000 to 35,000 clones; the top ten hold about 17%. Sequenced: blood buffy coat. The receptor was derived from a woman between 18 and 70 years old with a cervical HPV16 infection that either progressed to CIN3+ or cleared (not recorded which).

The CDR3 reads CASRSGQALYGYTF. CDR3 DNA, as far as it was read: TGCGCCAGCAGATCCGGACAGGCTTTGTATGGC. The chain carries TRBV5-1 and TRBJ1-2; 7 bases align to TRBD1. Read coverage stops 3 residues before the CDR3 terminus; the germline J gene supplies the remainder. After removal of 5 bases from V and 5 bases from J, the junction contained 9 bases not matched to a gene. The CDR3 loop spans 14 amino acids. CDR1 and CDR2 (germline): SGHRS, YFSETQ.